This TCR beta chain is drawn from a study of vaccination and CD4 T cells after COVID-19. The ends were cut back, 5 bases at V and 4 bases at J, with 13 bases in the middle. Looked up from germline, CDR1 is LNHDA and CDR2 is SQIVND (reference sequence). The CDR3 is 14 amino acids. Regarding treatment: approximately 9-day PBMC culture with coronavirus spike peptide pools or control peptides (ViraFEST assay). After expanding antigen-specific T cells with peptide pools, ViraFEST sequenced their TCRs. Sequenced with the Oncomine TCR Beta short-read assay was DNA taken from cultured CD4+ T cells. Each CDR3 protein is one row after TCRdb ran MiXCR on the PCR reads. The sample includes over 15,000 distinct CDR3 sequences, around 45% seen only once; the top ten take approximately 7%. This clonotype is labeled medium-sized. The antigen remains undetermined.

The V call is TRBV19, the J call TRBJ2-3, with no clear D. The material sequenced was CD4+ T cells from blood, cultured in vitro, taken after SARS-CoV-2 vaccination. The clonotype originates from a human donor who had recovered from COVID-19. The CDR3 DNA follows: TGTGCCAGTAGTCAGCCCTCCGCCGCAGATACGCAGTATTTT. This gives the protein CASSQPSAADTQYF.